A selection of T cell receptor beta chains follows, all from one sample in a study of T-cell reconstitution after alpha-beta-depleted transplantation in children. In TCRdb, the PCR reads were re-called with MiXCR into one record per CDR3 protein. The sample has tens of thousands of distinct CDR3 sequences; 11% are singletons. Sample: PBMCs from the stem cell graft donor, taken from the stem cell graft. Receptor source: a human donor who donated a stem cell graft to a child with chronic granulomatous disease. Each CDR3 is given with its conserved first and last residue. Each record gives: D gene, J gene, clone size, CDR3 length, V gene, CDR3 protein, CDR3 DNA. D genes are given only for firm matches. Clone size is given for some rows only: seen once, a few or many times, or a class if the clone is expanded.

-	TRBJ2-6	many	13	TRBV27	CASSNSGANVLTF	TGTGCCAGCAGTAACTCTGGGGCCAACGTCCTGACTTTC
-	TRBJ1-1	-	12	TRBV10-2	CASSESGYLAFF	TGCGCCAGCAGTGAGTCTGGGTATTTAGCTTTCTTT
-	TRBJ2-5	many	15	TRBV18	CASSPLHQGGETQYF	TGTGCCAGCTCACCACTCCATCAGGGGGGAGAGACCCAGTACTTC
-	TRBJ2-1	many	12	TRBV7-9	CASSRDYNEQFF	TGTGCCAGCAGCCGGGACTACAATGAGCAGTTCTTC
-	TRBJ1-1	many	14	TRBV29-1	CSALGHGARAEAFF	TGCAGCGCCTTGGGACATGGGGCGAGGGCTGAAGCTTTCTTT
TRBD2	TRBJ2-1	few	16	TRBV29-1	CSVAPTSAFVNNEQFF	TGCAGCGTTGCTCCGACTAGCGCGTTTGTAAACAATGAGCAGTTCTTC
-	TRBJ1-2	many	15	TRBV12-3/TRBV12-4	CASSKSRDRVGGYTF	TGTGCCAGCAGTAAATCGAGGGATCGGGTTGGTGGCTACACCTTC
TRBD1	TRBJ2-5	many	15	TRBV9	CASSAGTGFQETQYF	TGTGCCAGCAGCGCCGGGACAGGGTTTCAAGAGACCCAGTACTTC
-	TRBJ1-4	many	17	TRBV7-8	CASSPSGGGPTNEKLFF	TGTGCCAGCAGCCCCTCCGGAGGGGGTCCCACTAATGAAAAACTGTTTTTT
TRBD1	TRBJ1-5	many	13	TRBV6-7	CAPSGTVNQPQHF	TGTGCCCCCTCTGGGACAGTCAATCAGCCCCAGCATTTT
TRBD1	TRBJ1-2	many	13	TRBV29-1	CSVGKQGAIGYTF	TGCAGCGTGGGAAAGCAGGGGGCGATTGGCTACACCTTC
TRBD1	TRBJ2-1	medium-sized	13	TRBV5-1	CASSRGQGDEQFF	TGCGCCAGCAGCCGGGGACAGGGGGATGAGCAGTTCTTC
-	TRBJ1-1	many	15	TRBV18	CASSHLPDLNTEAFF	TGTGCCAGCTCTCACCTGCCGGACCTGAACACTGAAGCTTTCTTT
TRBD1	TRBJ2-7	-	16	TRBV4-2	CASSQDEGQGYYEQYF	TGTGCCAGCAGCCAAGATGAGGGACAGGGTTACTACGAGCAGTACTTC
-	TRBJ1-5	many	16	TRBV7-2	CASSLVSTDSNQPQHF	TGTGCCAGCAGCTTAGTGTCGACAGATAGCAATCAGCCCCAGCATTTT
-	TRBJ1-2	many	14	TRBV7-9	CASSLEPGNYGYTF	TGTGCCAGCAGCTTAGAGCCAGGGAACTATGGCTACACCTTC
-	TRBJ1-2	many	14	TRBV5-5	CASSLAGAGYGYTF	TGTGCCAGCAGCTTGGCGGGGGCAGGCTATGGCTACACCTTC
TRBD1	TRBJ2-7	many	13	TRBV29-1	CSVGQGPHYEQYF	TGCAGCGTCGGACAGGGGCCTCACTACGAGCAGTACTTC
-	TRBJ2-3	-	14	TRBV10-2	CASSEFSSTDTQYF	TGCGCCAGCAGTGAGTTTTCGAGCACAGATACGCAGTATTTT
TRBD1	TRBJ2-4	many	14	TRBV6-2/TRBV6-3	CASSYPTGGPSQYF	TGTGCCAGCAGTTACCCGACAGGGGGACCGTCTCAGTACTTC
TRBD1	TRBJ1-1	many	15	TRBV5-1	CASSLPGTANTEAFF	TGCGCCAGCAGCTTGCCAGGGACAGCTAACACTGAAGCTTTCTTT
-	TRBJ2-3	many	18	TRBV9	CASSVRGQGGFSTDTQYF	TGTGCCAGCAGCGTGCGTGGCCAGGGGGGGTTTAGCACAGATACGCAGTATTTT
TRBD1	TRBJ2-7	many	15	TRBV28	CASRKQGVPPLEQYF	TGTGCCAGCAGGAAACAGGGGGTCCCTCCCCTCGAGCAGTACTTC
TRBD2	TRBJ2-1	many	17	TRBV5-5	CASSLKGLANSYNEQFF	TGTGCCAGCAGCTTGAAGGGACTAGCGAACTCCTACAATGAGCAGTTCTTC
-	TRBJ1-3	many	13	TRBV20-1	CSARPASGNTIYF	TGCAGTGCTAGACCCGCATCAGGGAACACCATATATTTT
-	TRBJ2-1	few	14	TRBV19	CASSILSLSNEQFF	TGTGCCAGTAGTATACTCTCCCTTTCGAATGAGCAGTTCTTC
TRBD1	TRBJ1-2	-	15	TRBV4-2	CASSQDVDRAYGYTF	TGTGCCAGCAGCCAAGATGTGGACAGGGCGTATGGCTACACCTTC
-	TRBJ2-3	many	15	TRBV18	CASSPPGSGTDTQYF	TGTGCCAGCTCACCACCGGGGAGCGGGACAGATACGCAGTATTTT
TRBD1	TRBJ1-5	many	15	TRBV7-2	CASSSSPGQAQPQHF	TGTGCCAGCAGCTCGTCTCCGGGACAGGCCCAGCCCCAGCATTTT
TRBD2	TRBJ2-1	many	15	TRBV12-3/TRBV12-4	CASRTGLAGLGEQFF	TGTGCCAGCAGAACCGGACTAGCGGGACTCGGTGAGCAGTTCTTC
-	TRBJ2-2	many	15	TRBV9	CASSVGGEPSGELFF	TGTGCCAGCAGCGTAGGCGGGGAACCTTCCGGGGAGCTGTTTTTT
-	TRBJ2-3	many	14	TRBV20-1	CSAGMGLSLGTQYF	TGCAGTGCCGGGATGGGCCTATCCCTTGGTACGCAGTATTTT
-	TRBJ1-2	many	9	TRBV29-1	CSVESGYTF	TGCAGCGTTGAAAGTGGCTACACCTTC
-	TRBJ2-7	-	16	TRBV6-1	CASSDRGQLWGYEQYF	TGTGCCAGCAGTGATCGAGGACAGTTGTGGGGGTACGAGCAGTACTTC
TRBD2	TRBJ2-3	many	16	TRBV6-5	CASSLSGGAIPDTQYF	TGTGCCAGCAGTCTTAGCGGGGGGGCGATTCCAGATACGCAGTATTTT
TRBD1	TRBJ2-2	many	15	TRBV5-5	CASSFQGAVTGELFF	TGTGCCAGCAGCTTTCAGGGGGCCGTCACCGGGGAGCTGTTTTTT
-	TRBJ1-2	-	17	TRBV3-1	CACCPSSRTALDYGYTF	TGTGCCTGCTGCCCCTCTTCCAGGACGGCCCTTGACTATGGCTACACCTTC
-	TRBJ1-5	many	17	TRBV7-8	CASSLASRVLPNQPQHF	TGTGCCAGCAGCTTAGCATCCAGGGTCTTGCCCAATCAGCCCCAGCATTTT
TRBD2	TRBJ2-1	-	17	TRBV5-1	CASSLTPPSGKGDEQFF	TGCGCCAGCAGCCTGACCCCTCCTAGCGGGAAAGGCGATGAGCAGTTCTTC
-	TRBJ1-4	many	13	TRBV6-5	CASSLDWAEKLFF	TGTGCCAGCAGTCTAGACTGGGCTGAAAAACTGTTTTTT
TRBD2	TRBJ2-3	many	16	TRBV4-2	CASSQDLAGGPDTQYF	TGTGCCAGCAGCCAAGATCTAGCGGGGGGGCCGGATACGCAGTATTTT
-	TRBJ2-1	medium-sized	16	TRBV3-1	CASSAKWLPWYNEQFF	TGTGCCAGCAGCGCCAAGTGGTTACCTTGGTATAATGAGCAGTTCTTC